These 11 T cell receptor beta chains were sequenced from one sample in a study of blood T cell repertoires in COVID-19. Sequencing was performed with immunoSEQ multiplex PCR; in TCRdb, only in-frame clones are kept and a portion is missing. Of 140,000 to 150,000 clones listed, around 81% are singletons. Sequenced sample: peripheral blood. All receptors come from a human donor in a cohort sampled during active COVID-19.

This clone was counted only a few times. The chain is built from TRBV5-4 and TRBJ1-1; unclear D gene. CDR1 is SGHNT and CDR2 is YYREEE in the germline V gene (reference sequence). The length of the CDR3 is 14 residues. V was cut by 1 base and J by 0 bases, with 7 bases left in between. CDR3 sequence: CASSLPTVNTEAFF. In DNA form, the CDR3 reads TGTGCCAGCAGCTTGCCCACAGTGAACACTGAAGCTTTCTTT.

The rearrangement uses TRBV19 and TRBJ2-3; TRBD2 matches 14 bases. The germline V gene has CDR1 LNHDA and CDR2 SQIVND (reference sequence). This CDR3 spans 16 amino acids. The junction had 3 bases not matched to a gene; V was cut back by 6 bases and J by 1 base. CDR3 sequence reads: CASSRLAGGGTDTQYF. CDR3 nucleotides: TGTGCCAGTAGCCGACTAGCGGGAGGGGGCACAGATACGCAGTATTTT.

The chain carries TRBV6-6 and TRBJ2-3; possible D gene TRBD2, 5 bases. The CDR3 length is 14 residues. V was shortened by 6 bases and J by 2 bases, with 12 bases between the two germline ends. From germline, CDR1 is MNHNY and CDR2 SVGAGI (reference sequence). The CDR3 DNA is TGTGCCAGCAGCGACGGACTTTTCACAGATACGCAGTATTTT. Encoded protein: CASSDGLFTDTQYF.

This chain joins TRBV7-9 and TRBJ2-1; 8 positions agree with TRBD2. The CDR3 covers 16 residues. The trim removed 8 bases at V and 5 bases at J, leaving 14 bases unmatched. The germline gives CDR1 SEHNR, CDR2 FQNEAQ (reference sequence). DNA for the CDR3: TGTGCCAGCGGTTCGTACGTGACTAGCGTAAACAATGAGCAGTTCTTC. Residues: CASGSYVTSVNNEQFF. Drawing the rest from reference TRBV7-9 and TRBJ2-1, the complete variable domain is DTGVSQNPRHKITKRGQNVTFRCDPISEHNRLYWYRQTLGQGPEFLTYFQNEAQLEKSRLLSDRFSAERPKGSFSTLEIQRTEQGDSAMYLCASGSYVTSVNNEQFFGPGTRLTVL.

This sequence joins TRBV5-5 and TRBJ1-1; 7 bases match TRBD1. Trimming cost V 2 bases and J 4 bases; bases outside gene matches: 8. The CDR3 sequence is 15 residues long. Per the germline V gene, CDR1 is SGHKS and CDR2 is YYEKEE (reference sequence). Here the CDR3 DNA reads TGTGCCAGCAGCTTCACAGGGGTATCGGGCACTGAAGCTTTCTTT. It yields the protein CASSFTGVSGTEAFF.

The J gene is TRBJ1-6, the V gene TRBV18, with 7 bases matching TRBD1. Trimming cost V 2 bases and J 7 bases; bases outside gene matches: 8. CDR1 is KGHSH and CDR2 is LQKENI in the germline V gene. This CDR3 region has 16 residues. CDR3 loop: CASSPAVTGINSPLHF. As DNA, the CDR3 is TGTGCCAGCTCACCAGCCGTGACAGGGATCAATTCACCCCTCCACTTT.

The chain joins TRBV6-1 to TRBJ2-3, with 11 bases that match TRBD2. CDR1 MNHNS and CDR2 SASEGT come from the germline V gene. V trimming: 0 bases; J trimming: 4 bases; junction bases outside the gene matches: 3. CDR3 length: 16 residues. This chain's CDR3 is CASSEATSGGADTQYF. CDR3 DNA: TGTGCCAGCAGTGAAGCCACTAGCGGGGGCGCAGATACGCAGTATTTT.

This rearrangement joins TRBV7-2 to TRBJ1-1; D is unclear. With 5 bases removed from V and 0 bases from J, the gap between germline ends came to 10 bases. The length of the CDR3 is 14 residues. CDR1 is SGHTA and CDR2 is FQGNSA in the germline V gene. The CDR3 DNA follows: TGTGCCAGCAGCGCTACCACGATGAACACTGAAGCTTTCTTT. Amino acid sequence: CASSATTMNTEAFF.

V and J are TRBV4-3 and TRBJ1-2; D is unresolved. Trimming shortened V by 0 bases and J by 9 bases, and 26 bases separated the two germline ends. This CDR3 is 18 amino acids long. Germline CDR1 and CDR2: LGHNA and YSLEER. The CDR3 sequence is CASSQDHPGAAPAASYTF. Written as DNA, the CDR3 is TGCGCCAGCAGCCAAGATCATCCGGGTGCTGCCCCTGCTGCAAGCTACACCTTC.

The V gene is TRBV4-3, the J gene TRBJ2-7; 8 bases align to TRBD2. With V trimmed by 2 bases and J by 4 bases, 4 bases remained unmatched. The CDR3 runs to 14 residues. Germline V CDR1 and CDR2: LGHNA, YSLEER. The CDR3 nucleotides read TGCGCCAGCAGCCAATATAGCGGGACTTACGAGCAGTACTTC. This sequence encodes CASSQYSGTYEQYF.

The J gene is TRBJ2-7, the V gene TRBV9, with 11 bases aligning to TRBD2. This CDR3 is 14 amino acids long. J lost 0 bases, V lost 4 bases, and 0 bases had no gene match. Germline V gives CDR1 SGDLS, CDR2 YYNGEE. CDR3 in amino acids: CASSTSGSSYEQYF. The CDR3 nucleotides are TGTGCCAGCAGCACTAGCGGGAGCTCCTACGAGCAGTACTTC. Together with reference TRBV9 and TRBJ2-7, the CDR3 gives the full variable domain: DSGVTQTPKHLITATGQRVTLRCSPRSGDLSVYWYQQSLDQGLQFLIQYYNGEERAKGNILERFSAQQFPDLHSELNLSSLELGDSALYFCASSTSGSSYEQYFGPGTRLTVT.